Presented here are 26 T cell receptor beta chains from one specimen sequenced in a study of spatial heterogeneity in lung cancer. Time point specified: sample taken at primary tumor resection. For these receptors, no antigen is known. TCRdb itself ran the 5' RACE reads through MiXCR, one entry per CDR3 protein. This table has about 4,900 distinct CDR3 sequences, roughly 22% appearing once. Findings and limits, study-wide: Tracking of tumor mutation counts was seen in expanded intratumoral alpha and beta TCR counts.

The sample in question was lung tumor tissue, obtained at surgery. The source of these receptors is a male donor with early-stage non-small cell lung cancer.

This clonotype was counted between two and nine times. The chain joins TRBV5-1 to TRBJ1-1; 8 nucleotides align to TRBD1. Germline trimming cut 3 bases from V and 1 base from J; bases unmatched to any gene: 2. CDR1 is SGHRS and CDR2 is YFSETQ in the germline V gene. The CDR3 contains 14 residues. The CDR3 reads CASSSGTGNTEAFF. The CDR3 DNA sequence: TGCGCCAGCAGCTCAGGGACAGGGAACACTGAAGCTTTCTTT.

This clonotype was seen repeatedly, ten times or more. The chain combines TRBV7-9 with TRBJ2-5; 7 positions match TRBD2. This CDR3 is built from 15 residues. Trimming removed 1 base from V and 5 bases from J; junction bases left unmatched: 7. CDR1 and CDR2 (germline): SEHNR, FQNEAQ (reference sequence). CDR3 region: CASSLGAGEVETQYF. CDR3 bases: TGTGCCAGCAGCTTAGGGGCGGGAGAGGTGGAGACCCAGTACTTC.

This clonotype is categorized as medium-sized. V usage is TRBV20-1 and J usage is TRBJ1-2, with D perhaps matching TRBD1 (5 bases). The V end was cut by 0 bases, the J end by 0 bases, with 11 bases between. This CDR3 is 15 amino acids long. CDR1 and CDR2 from the germline V gene are DFQATT and SNEGSKA (reference sequence). This chain's CDR3 is CSARERGDPNYGYTF. The CDR3 DNA sequence: TGCAGTGCTAGAGAACGAGGGGACCCTAACTATGGCTACACCTTC.

This clonotype has more than one count but fewer than ten. In nucleotides, the CDR3 is TGCAGTGCTAGACGGGGTTCCTACGAGCAGTACTTC. This encodes CSARRGSYEQYF. The rearrangement links TRBV20-1 to TRBJ2-7, with a tentative D call TRBD2 (5 bases). Germline CDR1 is DFQATT and CDR2 is SNEGSKA (reference sequence). The ends were cut back, 2 bases at V and 1 base at J, with 6 bases in the middle. CDR3 length: 12 residues.

For this clonotype: A clone one base away is much larger, so this may be a read error. The chain combines TRBV5-1 with TRBJ2-1, with 7 bases fitting TRBD1. Germline CDR1 SGHRS, CDR2 YFSETQ. Germline trimming cut 4 bases from V and 3 bases from J; bases unmatched to any gene: 10. CDR3 length equals 16 residues. CDR3 region: CASSIKTGDSYNEQFF. DNA for the CDR3: TGCGCCAGCAGCATCAAAACCGGGGACAGCTACAATGAGCAGTTCTTC.

This clonotype showed up just a few times. The CDR3, as DNA: TGTGCCAGCAGCAAACCTACAGGGGGTGAGACCCAGTACTTC. This encodes CASSKPTGGETQYF. This chain connects TRBV7-9 to TRBJ2-5; TRBD1 matches 8 bases. V lost 5 bases and J lost 5; bases outside the gene matches: 7. The CDR3 length is 14 residues. Per the germline V gene, CDR1 is SEHNR and CDR2 is FQNEAQ (reference sequence).

In this sample, this clonotype turned up a few times. V and J are TRBV7-8 and TRBJ2-3; D remains unclear. The V end was cut by 6 bases, the J end by 1 base, with 14 bases between. The CDR3 length is 15 residues. Germline CDR1 and CDR2: SGHVS and FQNEAQ. The chain's CDR3 is CASSFSGPRTDTQYF. DNA of the CDR3: TGTGCCAGCAGTTTCTCCGGGCCCCGCACAGATACGCAGTATTTT.

This chain uses TRBV7-2 with TRBJ2-6, with D uncertain. V lost 0 bases and J lost 8, with 5 bases in between. Germline lookup yields CDR1 SGHTA and CDR2 FQGNSA. CDR3 length: 13 amino acids. The chain's CDR3 is CASSLAGTNVLTF. DNA of the CDR3: TGTGCCAGCAGCTTAGCAGGGACCAACGTCCTGACTTTC. Complete variable domain (other parts from reference TRBV7-2 and TRBJ2-6): GAGVSQSPSNKVTEKGKDVELRCDPISGHTALYWYRQSLGQGLEFLIYFQGNSAPDKSGLPSDRFSAERTGGSVSTLTIQRTQQEDSAVYLCASSLAGTNVLTFGAGSRLTVL.

This clonotype has only one observation. The chain couples TRBV27 to TRBJ2-7; D gene uncertain. Trimming removed 0 bases at V and 3 bases at J, with 9 bases between. Germline V lookup: CDR1 MNHEY, CDR2 SMNVEV (reference sequence). The CDR3 runs to 14 residues. CDR3 in amino acids: CASSLSSGSYEQYF. Written as DNA, the CDR3 is TGTGCCAGCAGTTTATCGTCCGGCAGCTACGAGCAGTACTTC.

This clonotype is judged medium-sized. The CDR3 region has the DNA TGTGCCAGCAGCACCTGGACGGATGACGGTGGCTACACCTTC. This codes for CASSTWTDDGGYTF. V and J are TRBV11-2 and TRBJ1-2; D is undetermined. The V end was cut by 5 bases, the J end by 7 bases, with 17 bases between. CDR3 size: 14 residues. Germline V lookup: CDR1 SGHAT, CDR2 FQNNGV.

The V call is TRBV7-8, the J call TRBJ2-1; 9 positions match TRBD2. CDR3 length equals 14 residues. Germline CDR1 and CDR2: SGHVS and FQNEAQ. V gave up 6 bases and J gave up 8 bases; unmatched junction bases: 8. CDR3: CASSPIAGVYEQFF. CDR3 nucleotide sequence: TGTGCCAGCAGTCCGATAGCGGGAGTCTATGAGCAGTTCTTC.

By sample share, this clonotype is medium-sized (0.01 to 0.1%). The chain combines TRBV19 with TRBJ2-2, with D possibly matching TRBD2 (6 bases). The CDR3 is made up of 18 amino acids. The germline V gene has CDR1 LNHDA and CDR2 SQIVND (reference sequence). V shed 4 bases and J shed 1 base, with 19 bases lying between them. Here the CDR3 reads CASSTPGTSSWNTGELFF. The CDR3, as DNA: TGTGCCAGTAGTACCCCTGGCACTAGCTCTTGGAACACCGGGGAGCTGTTTTTT. The full variable domain, completed using reference TRBV19 and TRBJ2-2, is DGGITQSPKYLFRKEGQNVTLSCEQNLNHDAMYWYRQDPGQGLRLIYYSQIVNDFQKGDIAEGYSVSREKKESFPLTVTSAQKNPTAFYLCASSTPGTSSWNTGELFFGEGSRLTVL.

The chain has TRBV5-1 and TRBJ2-5; 7 positions agree with TRBD2. Germline values: CDR1 SGHRS, CDR2 YFSETQ. This CDR3 is 14 amino acids long. With V trimmed by 4 bases and J by 5 bases, 8 bases remained unmatched. DNA of the CDR3: TGCGCCAGCAGCCCGGGACTATACCGGGAGACCCAGTACTTC. It is translated as CASSPGLYRETQYF.

The chain uses TRBV7-9 and TRBJ1-6; D not certain. The germline CDR1 and CDR2 sequences are SEHNR and FQNEAQ (reference sequence). V lost 4 bases, J lost 6 bases, and 4 bases lay in between. The CDR3 is 12 amino acids. Here the CDR3 reads CASSSPNSPLHF. The DNA for the CDR3 is TGTGCCAGCAGCTCCCCTAATTCACCCCTCCACTTT.

This clonotype was seen a handful of times. V gene TRBV12-5 combines with J gene TRBJ2-5; 7 bases fit TRBD2. Germline CDR1 is LGHNT and CDR2 is FRNRAP. Trimming took 6 bases from V and 6 from J; bases not matched to a gene: 10. This CDR3 has 14 amino acids. The CDR3 region is CASGSWGGEQTQYF. CDR3 bases: TGTGCTAGTGGCTCCTGGGGAGGGGAGCAGACCCAGTACTTC.

In this sample, this clonotype turned up once. J is TRBJ2-3 and V is TRBV7-8; 9 positions agree with TRBD2. The germline CDR1 and CDR2 sequences are SGHVS and FQNEAQ. This CDR3 contains 16 residues. The ends lost 7 bases at V and 1 base at J; junction bases unmatched: 9. CDR3 in DNA: TGTGCCAGCACCTGGAATAGCGGGGGCGGCACAGATACGCAGTATTTT. Translating it yields CASTWNSGGGTDTQYF.

This clonotype has a single count. This chain links TRBV20-1 with TRBJ1-3; D gene ambiguous. Germline CDR1 DFQATT, CDR2 SNEGSKA (reference sequence). V was pared by 3 bases and J by 4 bases, with 4 bases between. The CDR3 contains 11 residues. CDR3 region: CSARTGNTIYF. The CDR3, as DNA: TGCAGTGCTAGGACCGGAAACACCATATATTTT.

This clonotype appeared a few times. The chain links TRBV7-2 to TRBJ2-5; 10 positions match TRBD2. Trimming removed 5 bases from V and 7 bases from J; junction bases left unmatched: 7. Germline V gene data show CDR1 as SGHTA and CDR2 as FQGNSA. This CDR3 contains 14 residues. As DNA, the CDR3 is TGTGCCAGCAGCCTCATTGAGCGGGGGGGGACCCAGTACTTC. It translates to CASSLIERGGTQYF.

This clonotype was picked up one time. The rearrangement joins TRBV29-1 to TRBJ2-3, with D perhaps matching TRBD1 (6 bases). CDR3 length: 15 residues. CDR1 and CDR2 (germline): SQVTM, ANQGSEA. Between the trimmed V and J ends, which lost 0 bases and 2 bases, there was a span of 12 bases. The CDR3 loop reads CSVEDDRSLTDTQYF. As DNA, the CDR3 is TGCAGCGTTGAAGATGACAGGTCTCTCACAGATACGCAGTATTTT.

The chain combines TRBV6-2 or TRBV6-3 with TRBJ1-5, with a tentative D call TRBD1 (6 bases). The V end was cut by 4 bases, the J end by 4 bases, with 8 bases between. This CDR3 comprises 13 residues. Germline-derived CDR1 and CDR2 are MNHEY and SVGEGT. CDR3 region: CASSSTGNQPQHF. The CDR3 DNA sequence: TGTGCCAGCAGTTCCACAGGGAATCAGCCCCAGCATTTT.

Only a few counts were recorded for this clonotype. The gene calls are TRBV4-2 and TRBJ1-5; D possibly corresponds to TRBD1 (5 bases). The ends were cut back, 1 base at V and 0 bases at J, with 13 bases in the middle. Germline V gives CDR1 LGHNA, CDR2 YNFKEQ. This CDR3 has 17 residues. The CDR3 DNA reads as TGTGCCAGCAGCCAAGGGGGCAGCGATTATAGCAATCAGCCCCAGCATTTT. Protein product: CASSQGGSDYSNQPQHF.

This clonotype is medium-sized within its sample. V and J are TRBV20-1 and TRBJ2-7, with 7 bases identical to TRBD2. The ends lost 6 bases at V and 6 bases at J; junction bases unmatched: 11. The CDR3 totals 13 residues. Germline V gives CDR1 DFQATT, CDR2 SNEGSKA (reference sequence). The CDR3 loop reads CSAAGGRAGEQYF. For the CDR3, the DNA is TGCAGTGCCGCCGGGGGGAGGGCGGGCGAGCAGTACTTC.

The chain couples TRBV18 to TRBJ2-1; 11 bases line up with TRBD2. The ends lost 5 bases at V and 0 bases at J; junction bases unmatched: 9. The CDR3 contains 18 residues. CDR1 and CDR2 from the germline V gene are KGHSH and LQKENI. CDR3 sequence (DNA): TGTGCCAGCTCAGAACTAGCGGGAGCTGCGAGCTCCTACAATGAGCAGTTCTTC. This encodes CASSELAGAASSYNEQFF. Complete variable domain (other parts from reference TRBV18 and TRBJ2-1): NAGVMQNPRHLVRRRGQEARLRCSPMKGHSHVYWYRQLPEEGLKFMVYLQKENIIDESGMPKERFSAEFPKEGPSILRIQQVVRGDSAAYFCASSELAGAASSYNEQFFGPGTRLTVL.

In this sample, this clonotype is medium-sized. Here the CDR3 DNA reads TGTGCCAGCAGCTCAGCGGGAGTCCAGGAGACCCAGTACTTC. The encoded protein is CASSSAGVQETQYF. The chain has TRBV5-5 and TRBJ2-5; 8 nucleotides agree with TRBD2. The germline V gene encodes CDR1 SGHKS and CDR2 YYEKEE (reference sequence). Trimming at V came to 3 bases and at J to 5 bases, leaving 6 bases not matched to a gene. The CDR3 spans 14 residues.

V is TRBV3-1 and J is TRBJ2-1, with 11 nucleotides matching TRBD2. Per the germline V gene, CDR1 is LGHDT and CDR2 is YNNKEL (reference sequence). V lost 4 bases and J lost 7; bases outside the gene matches: 12. CDR3 size: 17 residues. The CDR3 spells CASSPKIRASGRNEQFF. DNA for the CDR3: TGTGCCAGCAGCCCGAAGATACGGGCTAGCGGGAGGAATGAGCAGTTCTTC.

This clonotype is judged medium-sized (0.01 to 0.1%). The chain is built from TRBV6-5 and TRBJ2-2; D gene unclear. CDR3 length: 13 residues. Deletions cut 7 bases from V and 4 bases from J, with 10 bases between. CDR1 and CDR2 from the germline V gene are MNHEY and SVGAGI. As DNA, the CDR3 is TGTGCCAGCATTAAACAAAGCACCGGGGAGCTGTTTTTT. It specifies CASIKQSTGELFF.